This T cell receptor beta chain was sequenced in a study of glioma-infiltrating T cells. General observations from the study: A blood CDR3 motif signature was depleted in highly divergent patients. Very few CDR3 sequences were shared between tissue and blood.

TCR alpha and beta CDR3 regions were amplified from RNA using iRepertoire nested multiplex PCR. Tissue mRNA or PBMC total RNA, roughly 85-450 ng, went into one-step reverse transcription and amplification. Each CDR3 protein gets one entry after TCRdb re-called the multiplex PCR reads with MiXCR. This sample has about 380,000 distinct CDR3 sequences, with around 38% found just once. There are 14 residues in the CDR3. Germline CDR1 MNHEY, CDR2 SVGAGI. V gave up 8 bases and J gave up 6 bases, with 17 bases separating them. A note on this clonotype: Its antigen is unidentified. This may come from a read error, since a much larger clone is one base off.

Sequenced: glioma tissue, nonneoplastic brain tissue, or PBMCs (not recorded which). The clonotype originates from a human donor with low-grade glioma or glioblastoma, undergoing nonglioma brain surgery, or in good health (not recorded which). The chain has TRBV6-5 and TRBJ1-5; TRBD1 is a possible D gene (5 bases). The CDR3 is CASGLGDRGQPQHF. CDR3 nucleotides: TGTGCCAGCGGCCTCGGGGACCGCGGTCAGCCCCAGCATTTT.